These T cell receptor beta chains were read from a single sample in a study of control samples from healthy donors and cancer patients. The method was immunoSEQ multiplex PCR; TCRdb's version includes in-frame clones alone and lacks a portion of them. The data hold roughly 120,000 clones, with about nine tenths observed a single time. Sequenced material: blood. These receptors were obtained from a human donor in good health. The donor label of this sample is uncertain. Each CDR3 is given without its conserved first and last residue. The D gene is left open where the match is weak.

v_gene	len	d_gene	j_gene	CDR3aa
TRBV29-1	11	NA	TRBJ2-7	SVVEGPHGEQY
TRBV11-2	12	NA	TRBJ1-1	ASSFLGGDTEAF
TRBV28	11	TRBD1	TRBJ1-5	ASGTGANQPQH
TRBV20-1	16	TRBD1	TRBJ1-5	SASLSQDRGNSNQPQH
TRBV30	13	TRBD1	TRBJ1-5	AWSTSGTDNQPQH
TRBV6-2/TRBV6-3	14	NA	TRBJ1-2	ASSSPTSQVVYGYT
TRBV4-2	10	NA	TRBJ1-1	ASSSGHTEAF
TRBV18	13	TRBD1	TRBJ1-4	ASSYGTGGDEKLF
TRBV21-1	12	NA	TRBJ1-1	ASSNPRGWAEAF
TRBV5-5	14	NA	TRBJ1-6	ASSFRADSDNSPLH
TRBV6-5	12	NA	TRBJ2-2	ASKARGGTGELF
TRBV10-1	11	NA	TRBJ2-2	ACQQENTGELF
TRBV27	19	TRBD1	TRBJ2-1	ASSLLGPTGARPSSYNEQF
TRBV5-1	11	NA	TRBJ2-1	ASSLAGINEQF
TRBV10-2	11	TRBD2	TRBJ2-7	ATQSAGGYEQY
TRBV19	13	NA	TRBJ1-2	ASSLRPDLNYGYT
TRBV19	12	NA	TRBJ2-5	ASSLKAGQETQY
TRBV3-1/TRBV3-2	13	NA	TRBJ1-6	ASSQGTANNSPLH
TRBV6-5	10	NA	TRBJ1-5	AGAKENQPQH
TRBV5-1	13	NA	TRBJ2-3	ASSLYGALTDTQY
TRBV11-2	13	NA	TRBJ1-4	ASSPRARANEKLF
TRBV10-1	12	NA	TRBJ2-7	ASSEGGSSYEQY
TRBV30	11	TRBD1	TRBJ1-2	AWSVDRGIGYT
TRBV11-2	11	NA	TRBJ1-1	ASSLPPLSEAF
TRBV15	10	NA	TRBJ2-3	ATSRDQSSQY
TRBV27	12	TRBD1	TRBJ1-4	ASSSGTGYEKLF
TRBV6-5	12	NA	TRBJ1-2	ASSRDTGSYGYT
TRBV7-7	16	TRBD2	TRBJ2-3	ASSLASGTSGGTDTQY
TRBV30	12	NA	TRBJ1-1	AWSEIVVDTEAF
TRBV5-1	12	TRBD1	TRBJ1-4	ASSAGQGNEKLF
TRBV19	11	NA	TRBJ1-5	ASSVGAGQPQH
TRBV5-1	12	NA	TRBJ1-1	ASSPGGGWAEAF
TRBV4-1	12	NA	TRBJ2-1	ASSQPGTDNEQF
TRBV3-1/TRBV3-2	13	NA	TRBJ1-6	ASRTYQGYNSPLH
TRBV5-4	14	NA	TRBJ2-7	ASSSTPGLSFYEQY